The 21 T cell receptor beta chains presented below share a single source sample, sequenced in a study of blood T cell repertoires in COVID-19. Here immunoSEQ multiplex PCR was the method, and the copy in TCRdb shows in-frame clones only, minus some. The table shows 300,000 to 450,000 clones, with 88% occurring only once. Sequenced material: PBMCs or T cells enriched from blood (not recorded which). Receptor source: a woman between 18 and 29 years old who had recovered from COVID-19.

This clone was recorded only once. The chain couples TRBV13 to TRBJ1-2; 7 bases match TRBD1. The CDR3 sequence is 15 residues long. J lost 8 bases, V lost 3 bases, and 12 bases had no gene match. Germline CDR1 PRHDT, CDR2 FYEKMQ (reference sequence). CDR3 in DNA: TGTGCCAGCAGCTTTCGACAGGGCCTCGGTAGGGGCTACACCTTC. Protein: CASSFRQGLGRGYTF. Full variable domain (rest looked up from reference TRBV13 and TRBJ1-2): AAGVIQSPRHLIKEKRETATLKCYPIPRHDTVYWYQQGPGQDPQFLISFYEKMQSDKGSIPDRFSAQQFSDYHSELNMSSLELGDSALYFCASSFRQGLGRGYTFGSGTRLTVV.

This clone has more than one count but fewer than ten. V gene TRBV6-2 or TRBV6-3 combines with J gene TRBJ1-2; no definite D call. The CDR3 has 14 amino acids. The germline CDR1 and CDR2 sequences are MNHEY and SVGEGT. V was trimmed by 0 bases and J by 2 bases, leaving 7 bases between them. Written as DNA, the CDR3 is TGTGCCAGCAGTTACTCTGCGGAGAACTATGGCTACACCTTC. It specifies CASSYSAENYGYTF.

The CDR3 loop reads CASSQAVEQYF. The CDR3 bases are TGTGCCAGCAGCCAAGCCGTCGAGCAGTACTTC. This rearrangement joins TRBV14 to TRBJ2-7, with D uncertain. This CDR3 contains 11 residues. Trimming cost V 1 base and J 6 bases, with 4 bases left between them. Germline loops: CDR1 SGHDN, CDR2 FVKESK.

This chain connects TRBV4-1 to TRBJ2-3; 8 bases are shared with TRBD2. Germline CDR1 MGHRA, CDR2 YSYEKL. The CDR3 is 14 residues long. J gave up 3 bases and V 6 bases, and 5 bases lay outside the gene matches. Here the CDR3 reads CASSAGGNTDTQYF. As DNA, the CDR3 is TGCGCCAGCAGTGCGGGGGGCAATACAGATACGCAGTATTTT.

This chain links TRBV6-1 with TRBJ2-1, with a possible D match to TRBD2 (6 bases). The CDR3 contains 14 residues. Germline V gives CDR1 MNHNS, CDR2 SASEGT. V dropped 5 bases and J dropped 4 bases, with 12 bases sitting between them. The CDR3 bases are TGTGCCAGCAGTTCTAGCGAGACTTACAATGAGCAGTTCTTC. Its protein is CASSSSETYNEQFF.

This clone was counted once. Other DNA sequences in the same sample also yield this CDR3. In DNA, the CDR3 is TGTGCCAGCACCCTTACAGGGGGCACTGAAGCTTTCTTT. Its protein product is CASTLTGGTEAFF. The chain is built from TRBV12-3 or TRBV12-4 and TRBJ1-1; 8 bases line up with TRBD1. Trimming took 7 bases from V and 4 from J; bases not matched to a gene: 5. The CDR3 length is 13 residues.

The CDR3 DNA reads as TGTGCCTGGACCCAGGGGGCCAGCTCCTATAATTCACCCCTCCACTTT. Translating gives CAWTQGASSYNSPLHF. V and J are TRBV30 and TRBJ1-6; 8 nucleotides match TRBD1. V was pared by 4 bases and J by 0 bases, with 5 bases of the junction left unmatched. CDR1 GTSNPN and CDR2 SVGIG come from the germline V gene (reference sequence). The CDR3 is 16 residues long.

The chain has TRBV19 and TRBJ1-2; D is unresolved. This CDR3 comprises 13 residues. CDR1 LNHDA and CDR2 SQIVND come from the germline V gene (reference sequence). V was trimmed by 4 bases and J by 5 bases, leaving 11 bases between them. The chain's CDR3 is CASSTGAGYGYTF. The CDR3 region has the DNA TGTGCCAGTAGTACCGGAGCGGGGTATGGCTACACCTTC.

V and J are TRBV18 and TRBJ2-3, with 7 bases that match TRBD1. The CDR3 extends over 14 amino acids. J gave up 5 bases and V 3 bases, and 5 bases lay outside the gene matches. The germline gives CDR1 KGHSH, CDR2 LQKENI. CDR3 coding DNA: TGTGCCAGCTCACCTGGGACAGTCAGAGATACGCAGTATTTT. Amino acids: CASSPGTVRDTQYF.

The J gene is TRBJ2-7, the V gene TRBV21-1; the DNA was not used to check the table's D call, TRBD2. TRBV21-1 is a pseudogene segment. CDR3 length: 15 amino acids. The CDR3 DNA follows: TGTGCCAGCAGCAAAGGAGCGGGGGGCTCCTACGAGCAGTACTTC. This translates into CASSKGAGGSYEQYF.

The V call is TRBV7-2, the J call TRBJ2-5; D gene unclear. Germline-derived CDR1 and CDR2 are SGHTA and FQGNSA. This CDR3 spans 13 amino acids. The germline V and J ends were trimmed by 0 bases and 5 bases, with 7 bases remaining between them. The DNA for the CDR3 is TGTGCCAGCAGCTTAGCCCCCCAGGAGACCCAGTACTTC. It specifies CASSLAPQETQYF. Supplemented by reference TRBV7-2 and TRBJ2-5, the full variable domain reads GAGVSQSPSNKVTEKGKDVELRCDPISGHTALYWYRQSLGQGLEFLIYFQGNSAPDKSGLPSDRFSAERTGGSVSTLTIQRTQQEDSAVYLCASSLAPQETQYFGPGTRLLVL.

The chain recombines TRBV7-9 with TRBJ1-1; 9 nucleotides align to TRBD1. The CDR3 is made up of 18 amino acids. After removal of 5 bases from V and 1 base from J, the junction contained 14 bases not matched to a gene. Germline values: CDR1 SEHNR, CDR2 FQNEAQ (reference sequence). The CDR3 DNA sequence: TGTGCCAGCAGCGCCCTAGGGACAGGGACTCCCGGGAACACTGAAGCTTTCTTT. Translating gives CASSALGTGTPGNTEAFF.

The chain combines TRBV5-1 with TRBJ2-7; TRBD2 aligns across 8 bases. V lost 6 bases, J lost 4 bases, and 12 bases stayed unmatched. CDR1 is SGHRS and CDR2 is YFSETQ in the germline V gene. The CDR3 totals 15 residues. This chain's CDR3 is CASTGAGGLLYEQYF. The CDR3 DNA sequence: TGCGCCAGCACCGGGGCGGGGGGCCTTCTATACGAGCAGTACTTC.

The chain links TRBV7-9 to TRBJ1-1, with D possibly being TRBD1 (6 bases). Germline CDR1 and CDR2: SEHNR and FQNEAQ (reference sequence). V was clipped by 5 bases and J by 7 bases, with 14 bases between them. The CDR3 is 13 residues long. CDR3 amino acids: CASSPHTGLEAFF. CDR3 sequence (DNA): TGTGCCAGCAGCCCACATACAGGGCTTGAAGCTTTCTTT.

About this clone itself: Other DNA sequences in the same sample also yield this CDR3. The CDR3 DNA reads TGTGCCAGCAGTTTACTGGCTGGCAATCAGCCCCAGCATTTT. It yields the protein CASSLLAGNQPQHF. V gene TRBV27 combines with J gene TRBJ1-5; D remains unclear. V was cut by 2 bases and J by 2 bases, with 7 bases left in between. The germline CDR1 and CDR2 sequences are MNHEY and SMNVEV (reference sequence). This CDR3 comprises 14 residues.

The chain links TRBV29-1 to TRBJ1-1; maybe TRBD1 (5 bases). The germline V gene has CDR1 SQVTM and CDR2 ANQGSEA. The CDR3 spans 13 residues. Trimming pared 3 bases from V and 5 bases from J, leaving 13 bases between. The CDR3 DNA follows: TGCAGCGTTGAGGGCCAAGGGGCTACTGAAGCTTTCTTT. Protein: CSVEGQGATEAFF.

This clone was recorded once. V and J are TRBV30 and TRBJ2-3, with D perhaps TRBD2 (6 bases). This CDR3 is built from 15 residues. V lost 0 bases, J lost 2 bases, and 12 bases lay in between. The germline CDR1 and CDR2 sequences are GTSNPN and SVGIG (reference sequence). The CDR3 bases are TGTGCCTGGAGTGTTAATTCGGGGGTCACAGATACGCAGTATTTT. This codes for CAWSVNSGVTDTQYF.

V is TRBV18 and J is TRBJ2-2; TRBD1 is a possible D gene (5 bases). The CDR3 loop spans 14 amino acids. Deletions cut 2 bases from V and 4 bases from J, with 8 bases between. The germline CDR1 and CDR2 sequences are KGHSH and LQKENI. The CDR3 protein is CASSPAQGTGELFF. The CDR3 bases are TGTGCCAGCTCACCAGCCCAGGGCACCGGGGAGCTGTTTTTT.

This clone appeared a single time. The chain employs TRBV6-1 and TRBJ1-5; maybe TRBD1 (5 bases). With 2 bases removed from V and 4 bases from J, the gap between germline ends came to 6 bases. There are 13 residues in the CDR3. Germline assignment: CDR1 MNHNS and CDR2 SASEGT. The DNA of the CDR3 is TGTGCCAGCAGTGAACAGGGTAATCAGCCCCAGCATTTT. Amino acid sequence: CASSEQGNQPQHF.

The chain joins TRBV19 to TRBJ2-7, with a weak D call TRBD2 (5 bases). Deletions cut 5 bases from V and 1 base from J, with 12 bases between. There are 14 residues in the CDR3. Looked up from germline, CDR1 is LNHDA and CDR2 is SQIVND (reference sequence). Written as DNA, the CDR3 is TGTGCCAGTAGTCCGGGCCGGGGTTCCTACGAGCAGTACTTC. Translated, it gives CASSPGRGSYEQYF.

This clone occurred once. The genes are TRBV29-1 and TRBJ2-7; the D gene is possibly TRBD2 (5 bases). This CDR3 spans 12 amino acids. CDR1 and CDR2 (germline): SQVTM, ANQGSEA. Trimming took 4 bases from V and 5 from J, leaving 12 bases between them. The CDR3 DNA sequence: TGCAGCGTTGTGGAGGCGGAGAACGAGCAGTACTTC. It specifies CSVVEAENEQYF.